Sequencing of this TCR beta chain was carried out in a study of cytotoxic CD8 clonotypes in ibrutinib-treated CLL. Study-level background: Per sample, productive templates averaged around 260,000 and productive rearrangements averaged around 94,000.

Trimming shortened V by 3 bases and J by 2 bases, and 20 bases separated the two germline ends. The CDR3 runs 17 residues. From germline, CDR1 is ENHRY and CDR2 SYGVKD. In regard to this clone: Its antigen is not identified.

Study results and caveats: Public clonotypes, an uncommon group, contracted or remained stable on treatment. Exceeding age-matched healthy donors, baseline clonality also tracked the counts of circulating CD8+ T cells.

Only in-frame clones appear in the TCRdb table, and some are missing; sequencing was by immunoSEQ multiplex PCR. The sample yields about 270,000 clones, around 76% seen once. This chain links TRBV10-3 with TRBJ2-7; tentatively, D is TRBD1 (7 bases). The TCR comes from a human donor with chronic lymphocytic leukemia. The specimen comprised PBMCs, sampled at disease progression, from a patient treated with ibrutinib. CDR3 in DNA: TGTGCCATCAGTGACCCAGGGGGGAAAACACCAACCTACGAGCAGTACTTC. Translation gives CAISDPGGKTPTYEQYF.